This T cell receptor beta chain is from a study of metastatic and nonmetastatic thyroid tumors. Treatment of any kind had been given to no patient before thyroid surgery. At least ten counts were recorded for this clone. The CDR3 is 13 residues long. Germline V gene lookup returns CDR1 DFQATT and CDR2 SNEGSKA (reference sequence). TCRdb re-analyzed the PCR reads using MiXCR. The table lists 20,000 to 25,000 clones, 15% to 17% of them singletons, with under 20% in the top ten. The sequence came from a female donor with papillary thyroid cancer or a benign thyroid nodule (not recorded which). Some clones in this sample may be carry-over from other donors' samples. Sequencing input: blood. The chain couples TRBV20-1 to TRBJ2-1; 7 bases align to TRBD1. The CDR3 sequence is CSNNQGVRNEQFF. CDR3 sequence (DNA): TGCAGCAACAATCAGGGGGTAAGAAATGAGCAGTTCTTC.